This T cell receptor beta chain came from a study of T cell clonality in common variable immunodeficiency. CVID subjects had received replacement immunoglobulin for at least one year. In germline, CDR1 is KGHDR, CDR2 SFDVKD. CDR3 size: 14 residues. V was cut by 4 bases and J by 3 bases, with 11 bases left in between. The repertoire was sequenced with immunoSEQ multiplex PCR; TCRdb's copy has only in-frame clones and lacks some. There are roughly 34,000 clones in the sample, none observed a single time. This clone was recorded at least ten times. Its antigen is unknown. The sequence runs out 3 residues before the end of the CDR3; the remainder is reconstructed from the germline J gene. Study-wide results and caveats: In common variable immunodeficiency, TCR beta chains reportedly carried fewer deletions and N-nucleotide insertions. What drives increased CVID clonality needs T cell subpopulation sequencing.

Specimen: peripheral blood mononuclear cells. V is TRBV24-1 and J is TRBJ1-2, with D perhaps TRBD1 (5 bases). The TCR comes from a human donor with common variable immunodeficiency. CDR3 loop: CATSDLRGDYGYTF. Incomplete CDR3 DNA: TGTGCCACCAGTGACCTCCGAGGGGACTATGGC.